These 20 T cell receptor beta chains originate from one sample sequenced in a study of T cell responses to AZD1222 COVID-19 vaccine. Measured with immunoSEQ multiplex PCR; TCRdb has only the in-frame clones, and not every one. The repertoire holds about 150,000 clones, around 89% seen once, with 3% to 3.5% in the top ten. This specimen was peripheral blood, taken on day 0 of AZD1222 vaccination. The source is an adult in good health.

This chain uses TRBV6-6 with TRBJ2-5; possibly TRBD1 for D (6 bases). V was clipped by 2 bases and J by 5 bases, with 15 bases between them. CDR3 length equals 15 residues. The germline CDR1 and CDR2 sequences are MNHNY and SVGAGI (reference sequence). This CDR3 reads CASSYDRLRRETQYF. The CDR3 DNA reads TGTGCCAGCAGTTACGACAGGCTAAGAAGGGAGACCCAGTACTTC.

The chain is built from TRBV5-4 and TRBJ1-3; tentatively, D is TRBD1 (5 bases). Germline V gene sequence: CDR1 SGHNT, CDR2 YYREEE (reference sequence). The V end was cut by 4 bases, the J end by 9 bases, with 14 bases between. The CDR3 covers 13 residues. The CDR3 DNA follows: TGTGCCAGCAGCCCGGGCGGGACGGCCACCATATATTTT. Translation gives CASSPGGTATIYF. The whole variable domain, filled in from reference TRBV5-4 and TRBJ1-3, reads ETGVTQSPTHLIKTRGQQVTLRCSSQSGHNTVSWYQQALGQGPQFIFQYYREEENGRGNFPPRFSGLQFPNYSSELNVNALELDDSALYLCASSPGGTATIYFGEGSWLTVV.

The V call is TRBV7-6, the J call TRBJ1-2; D not resolved. Per germline, CDR1 SGHVS and CDR2 FNYEAQ. The CDR3 is 15 amino acids. V was clipped by 1 base and J by 4 bases, with 13 bases between them. The CDR3 loop reads CASSLGVGSTYGYTF. In DNA form, the CDR3 reads TGTGCCAGCAGCTTAGGTGTCGGCAGCACCTATGGCTACACCTTC. Drawing the rest from reference TRBV7-6 and TRBJ1-2, the complete variable domain is GAGVSQSPRYKVTKRGQDVALRCDPISGHVSLYWYRQALGQGPEFLTYFNYEAQQDKSGLPNDRFSAERPEGSISTLTIQRTEQRDSAMYRCASSLGVGSTYGYTFGSGTRLTVV.

This clone has only one observation. V is TRBV5-1 and J is TRBJ1-2, with D maybe TRBD1 (5 bases). With 7 bases removed from V and 4 bases from J, the gap between germline ends came to 14 bases. This CDR3 has 13 residues. Germline V gives CDR1 SGHRS, CDR2 YFSETQ. CDR3 residues: CASATEGTYGYTF. The CDR3 nucleotides read TGCGCCAGCGCCACCGAGGGGACCTATGGCTACACCTTC.

The chain carries TRBV3-1 (or the pseudogene TRBV3-2) and TRBJ2-3; D remains unclear. The CDR3 runs 12 residues. Germline lookup yields CDR1 LGHDT and CDR2 YNNKEL (reference sequence). The germline V and J ends were trimmed by 1 base and 6 bases, with 5 bases remaining between them. The CDR3 nucleotides read TGTGCCAGCAGCCAAGCCCCCGATACGCAGTATTTT. Protein sequence: CASSQAPDTQYF.

This chain links TRBV25-1 with TRBJ2-1, with 7 bases aligning to TRBD1. V lost 4 bases, J lost 12 bases, and 12 bases stayed unmatched. The CDR3 covers 14 residues. Germline V CDR1 and CDR2: MGHDK, SYGVNS. The CDR3 nucleotides are TGTGCCAGCAGTGCCCTTAACGACAGGGTTGGGCAGTTCTTC. Translated: CASSALNDRVGQFF. Filled out from reference TRBV25-1 and TRBJ2-1, the complete variable domain reads EADIYQTPRYLVIGTGKKITLECSQTMGHDKMYWYQQDPGMELHLIHYSYGVNSTEKGDLSSESTVSRIRTEHFPLTLESARPSHTSQYLCASSALNDRVGQFFGPGTRLTVL.

The chain couples TRBV13 to TRBJ1-2; the D gene is possibly TRBD1 (5 bases). V lost 2 bases and J 0 bases, leaving 7 bases between the germline ends. The CDR3 extends over 14 amino acids. The germline gives CDR1 PRHDT, CDR2 FYEKMQ (reference sequence). The CDR3 loop is CASSLTTANYGYTF. The CDR3 DNA reads TGTGCCAGCAGCTTAACGACAGCTAACTATGGCTACACCTTC.

The chain uses TRBV5-1 and TRBJ2-2, with no clear D. V was cut by 1 base and J by 0 bases, with 1 base left in between. This CDR3 is 13 amino acids long. In germline, CDR1 is SGHRS, CDR2 YFSETQ. The CDR3 reads CASSLTNTGELFF. CDR3 DNA: TGCGCCAGCAGCTTGACGAACACCGGGGAGCTGTTTTTT.

The chain links TRBV13 to TRBJ2-7, with unresolved D. The CDR3 extends over 13 amino acids. The germline V and J ends were trimmed by 7 bases and 0 bases, with 10 bases remaining between them. Germline-derived CDR1 and CDR2 are PRHDT and FYEKMQ (reference sequence). The CDR3 bases are TGTGCCAGCAAGGCAGCCTTCTCCTACGAGCAGTACTTC. This translates into CASKAAFSYEQYF.

The genes are TRBV14 and TRBJ1-1; D remains ambiguous. In germline, CDR1 is SGHDN, CDR2 FVKESK. Trimming left V 5 bases short and J 11 bases short, with 15 bases between. CDR3 length: 12 residues. Here the CDR3 reads CASSKGPEEAFF. The CDR3 DNA reads as TGTGCCAGCAGCAAAGGACCCGAGGAGGCTTTCTTT.

V is TRBV9 and J is TRBJ1-4; D gene unclear. The germline CDR1 and CDR2 sequences are SGDLS and YYNGEE. The length of the CDR3 is 15 residues. The V end was cut by 4 bases, the J end by 4 bases, with 14 bases between. The CDR3 DNA reads TGTGCCAGCAGCCCAAAGGACGGAAATAATGAAAAACTGTTTTTT. Its protein is CASSPKDGNNEKLFF.

The chain combines TRBV2 with TRBJ1-6; D is unclear. The germline V and J ends were trimmed by 7 bases and 0 bases, with 10 bases remaining between them. The CDR3 is 15 amino acids. The V gene's germline CDR1 is SNHLY and CDR2 FYNNEI. CDR3 in DNA: TGTGCCAGCATATCTACTGGCTCCTATAATTCACCCCTCCACTTT. Amino acids: CASISTGSYNSPLHF.

CDR3 nucleotide sequence: TGTGCCAGCAGCTTAGCGTGGCGACAGATACCTACGTACGAGCAGTACTTC. Amino acids: CASSLAWRQIPTYEQYF. The chain links TRBV7-9 to TRBJ2-7; perhaps TRBD1 as D (5 bases). The CDR3 is 17 residues long. Germline V gene data show CDR1 as SEHNR and CDR2 as FQNEAQ (reference sequence). V lost 0 bases, J lost 4 bases, and 19 bases lay in between. Complete variable domain (other parts from reference TRBV7-9 and TRBJ2-7): DTGVSQNPRHKITKRGQNVTFRCDPISEHNRLYWYRQTLGQGPEFLTYFQNEAQLEKSRLLSDRFSAERPKGSFSTLEIQRTEQGDSAMYLCASSLAWRQIPTYEQYFGPGTRLTVT.

J is TRBJ2-5 and V is TRBV7-2; 11 bases match TRBD2. The CDR3 has 16 amino acids. The germline V gene has CDR1 SGHTA and CDR2 FQGNSA. After removal of 1 base from V and 2 bases from J, the junction contained 3 bases not matched to a gene. The CDR3 DNA reads TGTGCCAGCAGCTTAGGAGCTAGCGGGGGGCAAGAGACCCAGTACTTC. Its protein is CASSLGASGGQETQYF.

The chain combines TRBV28 with TRBJ1-5; TRBD1 matches 10 bases. CDR3 length: 15 amino acids. Germline assignment: CDR1 MDHEN and CDR2 SYDVKM. The J segment lost 7 bases and the V segment lost 4 bases, leaving 7 bases of the junction unmatched. This CDR3 reads CASSSPGQGWQPQHF. CDR3 DNA sequence: TGTGCCAGCAGTTCACCGGGACAGGGGTGGCAGCCCCAGCATTTT.

This chain connects TRBV5-1 to TRBJ2-4, with a possible D match to TRBD1 (5 bases). The V and J ends lost 1 base and 8 bases respectively, with 16 bases between them. The CDR3 covers 15 residues. The germline V gene encodes CDR1 SGHRS and CDR2 YFSETQ. In DNA form, the CDR3 reads TGCGCCAGCAGCTTGCAGTGGGGCCCGAGAGACATTCAGTACTTC. Translating gives CASSLQWGPRDIQYF.

This chain links TRBV7-2 with TRBJ1-5; D not certain. The CDR3 loop spans 13 amino acids. CDR1 and CDR2 (germline): SGHTA, FQGNSA. V lost 1 base and J 9 bases, leaving 10 bases between the germline ends. In nucleotides, the CDR3 is TGTGCCAGCAGCTTAGGCCCTCAACGGCCCCAGCATTTT. It specifies CASSLGPQRPQHF.

This clone was recorded once. The V and J genes are TRBV2 and TRBJ1-6; 7 bases are shared with TRBD1. CDR3 length: 14 amino acids. Germline loops: CDR1 SNHLY, CDR2 FYNNEI. With V trimmed by 4 bases and J by 7 bases, 4 bases remained unmatched. Here the CDR3 DNA reads TGTGCCAGCAGTGTTAACAGGGGAAATTCACCCCTCCACTTT. Its protein is CASSVNRGNSPLHF.

The gene calls are TRBV27 and TRBJ2-3, with D possibly being TRBD1 (5 bases). Germline V gives CDR1 MNHEY, CDR2 SMNVEV (reference sequence). V was cut by 6 bases and J by 3 bases, with 19 bases left in between. This CDR3 has 16 residues. The CDR3 spells CASSRDGARRTDTQYF. CDR3 nucleotide sequence: TGTGCCAGCAGCCGCGATGGGGCTAGGCGTACAGATACGCAGTATTTT.

The chain is built from TRBV19 and TRBJ2-3; 7 positions match TRBD2. Germline V gene lookup returns CDR1 LNHDA and CDR2 SQIVND (reference sequence). The CDR3 is 15 amino acids. The V gene end was trimmed by 6 bases and the J gene end by 1 base; junction bases not matched to a gene: 7. The CDR3 DNA reads TGTGCCAGTAGCGCGTCTAGCGGCGGCACAGATACGCAGTATTTT. It specifies CASSASSGGTDTQYF.